The next 19 T cell receptor beta chains were all read from a single sample in a study of Ad26.COV2.S vaccination and SARS-CoV-2 variants. TCRdb keeps only in-frame clones here, not all; method: immunoSEQ multiplex PCR. The sample has 150,000 to 200,000 clones; roughly 89% are singletons. Sample: peripheral blood, taken after recovery from COVID-19. These receptors all stem from a human donor who had recovered from COVID-19.

The chain joins TRBV4-2 to TRBJ2-2; D might be TRBD2 (6 bases). Trimming stripped 4 bases from V and 4 bases from J, with 13 bases between. CDR1 is LGHNA, CDR2 YNFKEQ, per germline. The CDR3 runs to 15 residues. The CDR3 bases are TGTGCCAGCAGCCTAGGGACGGAGGGCACCGGGGAGCTGTTTTTT. It specifies CASSLGTEGTGELFF.

The chain couples TRBV6-2 or TRBV6-3 to TRBJ2-7, with 9 bases matching TRBD2. The CDR3 is made up of 14 amino acids. The V and J ends lost 4 bases and 4 bases, in that order; junction bases with no gene match: 5. Germline CDR1 MNHEY, CDR2 SVGEGT. The CDR3 here is CASSLGLARYEQYF. The CDR3 nucleotides read TGTGCCAGCAGTTTGGGACTAGCCAGGTACGAGCAGTACTTC.

This chain connects TRBV5-6 to TRBJ2-1, with 11 bases lining up with TRBD2. The CDR3 is 15 amino acids. The trim removed 5 bases at V and 5 bases at J, leaving 6 bases unmatched. Germline V gene data show CDR1 as SGHDT and CDR2 as YYEEEE. For the CDR3, the DNA is TGTGCCAGCAGTTCCGGGACTAGCGGTCACAATGAGCAGTTCTTC. Protein sequence: CASSSGTSGHNEQFF.

This clone is a singleton in its sample. The chain uses TRBV9 and TRBJ1-5; D call uncertain. V was pared by 4 bases and J by 2 bases, with 7 bases between. CDR1 and CDR2 (germline): SGDLS, YYNGEE. The CDR3 is 13 amino acids. Here the CDR3 reads CASSPGRNQPQHF. The CDR3, as DNA: TGTGCCAGCAGCCCGGGCCGCAATCAGCCCCAGCATTTT. The full variable domain, rest sourced from reference TRBV9 and TRBJ1-5, is DSGVTQTPKHLITATGQRVTLRCSPRSGDLSVYWYQQSLDQGLQFLIQYYNGEERAKGNILERFSAQQFPDLHSELNLSSLELGDSALYFCASSPGRNQPQHFGDGTRLSIL.

This clone was recorded a few times. The chain couples TRBV27 to TRBJ1-5; D unresolved. V lost 11 bases to trimming and J lost 0 bases, with 8 bases between them. Germline CDR1 is MNHEY and CDR2 is SMNVEV (reference sequence). The CDR3 sequence is 12 residues long. The DNA for the CDR3 is TGTGCCGCTGGGAATAGCAATCAGCCCCAGCATTTT. It encodes CAAGNSNQPQHF.

DNA of the CDR3: TGTGCCAGCAGTTACTCGACCGGGACAGGGGGTCGGGAGCAGTTCTTC. Its protein is CASSYSTGTGGREQFF. The chain combines TRBV6-5 with TRBJ2-1; 11 positions match TRBD1. This CDR3 region has 16 residues. Germline V CDR1 and CDR2: MNHEY, SVGAGI. V gave up 0 bases and J gave up 10 bases; unmatched junction bases: 8.

The rearrangement uses TRBV4-2 and TRBJ2-5; a possible D gene is TRBD1 (5 bases). The CDR3 runs 15 residues. Deletions cut 4 bases from V and 5 bases from J, with 17 bases between. The germline V gene encodes CDR1 LGHNA and CDR2 YNFKEQ. The CDR3 is CASSRQMAGLETQYF. The CDR3 DNA follows: TGTGCCAGCAGCCGCCAGATGGCAGGGCTGGAGACCCAGTACTTC.

The V and J genes are TRBV4-1 and TRBJ2-7; 12 nucleotides agree with TRBD2. V gave up 4 bases and J gave up 0 bases; unmatched junction bases: 4. The CDR3 runs to 16 residues. The germline V gene encodes CDR1 MGHRA and CDR2 YSYEKL. In nucleotides, the CDR3 is TGCGCCAGCAGCCGTCTAGCGGGGGGGAGCTCCTACGAGCAGTACTTC. It yields the protein CASSRLAGGSSYEQYF.

This CDR3 reads CASSWLGSNQPQHF. For the CDR3, the DNA is TGTGCCAGCAGTTGGCTGGGTAGCAATCAGCCCCAGCATTTT. The V and J genes are TRBV28 and TRBJ1-5, with D hard to call. Germline V gene lookup returns CDR1 MDHEN and CDR2 SYDVKM. Trimming shortened V by 4 bases and J by 0 bases, and 7 bases separated the two germline ends. The CDR3 is 14 residues long.

V gene TRBV25-1 combines with J gene TRBJ2-3; possibly TRBD2 for D (5 bases). This CDR3 comprises 13 residues. Germline CDR1 and CDR2: MGHDK and SYGVNS. Trimming removed 4 bases at V and 8 bases at J, with 13 bases between. In DNA form, the CDR3 reads TGTGCCAGCAGTGTCATGGCGAGGGCTACGCAGTATTTT. This gives the protein CASSVMARATQYF.

This rearrangement joins TRBV27 to TRBJ1-1; D gene uncertain. V lost 6 bases and J lost 0, with 11 bases in between. Germline CDR1 and CDR2: MNHEY and SMNVEV (reference sequence). The CDR3 has 14 amino acids. CDR3 DNA sequence: TGTGCCAGCAGGACCTTAGCCTTGAACACTGAAGCTTTCTTT. Translation: CASRTLALNTEAFF.

This clone was counted a few times. V and J are TRBV7-9 and TRBJ1-4; D is undetermined. The length of the CDR3 is 13 residues. V was trimmed by 1 base and J by 9 bases, leaving 9 bases between them. Looked up from germline, CDR1 is SEHNR and CDR2 is FQNEAQ (reference sequence). The DNA of the CDR3 is TGTGCCAGCAGCTTAGATCTTGGAAAAAAACTGTTTTTT. Amino acid sequence: CASSLDLGKKLFF.

The chain uses TRBV27 and TRBJ1-2, with 9 bases identical to TRBD1. Germline CDR1 MNHEY, CDR2 SMNVEV (reference sequence). Trimming took 8 bases from V and 8 from J; bases not matched to a gene: 6. CDR3 length: 12 residues. CDR3 in DNA: TGTGCCAGCCAGGGGACAGGGCGAGGCTACACCTTC. Amino acids: CASQGTGRGYTF.

The chain couples TRBV5-4 to TRBJ2-2; tentatively, D is TRBD1 (6 bases). V was cut by 2 bases and J by 4 bases, with 15 bases left in between. The CDR3 has 16 residues. In germline, CDR1 is SGHNT, CDR2 YYREEE (reference sequence). CDR3 loop: CASSLPPQGSTGELFF. The CDR3 coding sequence is TGTGCCAGCAGCTTACCCCCCCAGGGGAGCACCGGGGAGCTGTTTTTT.

The chain carries TRBV2 and TRBJ1-2; TRBD1 aligns across 12 bases. The CDR3 is 14 amino acids. V trimming: 5 bases; J trimming: 8 bases; junction bases outside the gene matches: 6. The germline V gene has CDR1 SNHLY and CDR2 FYNNEI. For the CDR3, the DNA is TGTGCCAGCAGTAGAGCCGGGACAGGGGGCGGCTACACCTTC. Translated, it gives CASSRAGTGGGYTF.

The V and J genes are TRBV4-1 and TRBJ1-3, with a tentative D call TRBD1 (5 bases). The CDR3 is made up of 16 amino acids. Germline loops: CDR1 MGHRA, CDR2 YSYEKL. V was cut by 1 base and J by 0 bases, with 10 bases left in between. The CDR3 protein is CASSQAGQASGNTIYF. As DNA, the CDR3 is TGCGCCAGCAGCCAAGCGGGGCAAGCCTCTGGAAACACCATATATTTT.

J is TRBJ2-2 and V is TRBV3-1 (or the pseudogene TRBV3-2); the D is unclear. This CDR3 contains 15 residues. Per the germline V gene, CDR1 is LGHDT and CDR2 is YNNKEL (reference sequence). The V gene lost 0 bases and the J gene lost 1 base, with 6 bases spanning the gap. As DNA, the CDR3 is TGTGCCAGCAGCCAAGATGTCTGGAACACCGGGGAGCTGTTTTTT. The encoded protein is CASSQDVWNTGELFF.

This rearrangement joins TRBV28 to TRBJ1-1; TRBD1 might be the D (5 bases). The CDR3 has 16 residues. Germline V lookup: CDR1 MDHEN, CDR2 SYDVKM. Trimming shortened V by 1 base and J by 4 bases, and 16 bases separated the two germline ends. DNA of the CDR3: TGTGCCAGCAGTTTATATCTAGGGGTCGGCCGCACTGAAGCTTTCTTT. Its translation is CASSLYLGVGRTEAFF.

In its sample, this clone was seen once. The chain combines TRBV11-1 with TRBJ2-1; TRBD2 might be the D (7 bases). CDR1 is SGHAT and CDR2 is FQDESV in the germline V gene (reference sequence). Trimming took off 0 bases at V and 4 bases at J, with 13 bases between the two ends. The CDR3 sequence is 16 residues long. This CDR3 is CASSLARGGSYNEQFF. The CDR3 coding sequence is TGTGCCAGCAGCTTAGCTAGGGGGGGGTCGTACAATGAGCAGTTCTTC.